This T cell receptor (beta chain) was recorded in a study of human CD8 memory T cell subsets. A UMI-labeled 5' RACE approach was the method that produced the TCR beta libraries. TCRdb re-called the 5' RACE reads, yielding one record per CDR3 amino acid sequence without DNA. Its table records some 7,000 distinct CDR3 sequences. The CDR3 covers 14 residues. Germline values: CDR1 MDHEN, CDR2 SYDVKM. Findings and caveats of the study: Similar levels of high diversity, measured as normalized Shannon-Wiener diversity, were found in stem-like memory and precursor exhausted T cells, which was not the case for effector memory cells.

In the case of this clonotype: Its antigen remains unknown.

The sample was CD8+ T cells from PBMCs. The rearrangement joins TRBV28 to TRBJ2-3; TCRdb lists TRBD1, though no DNA is available to test this call. The source is a human donor in good health. The CDR3: CASSLGRTSDTQYF.